This entry describes one T cell receptor (beta chain). The entry originates in a study of T cell changes during pregnancy in multiple sclerosis. Sequenced by immunoSEQ multiplex PCR; TCRdb stores in-frame clones only, minus some. The sample yields fewer than 80,000 clones, 90% to 95% seen once. CDR3 length: 16 amino acids. The J segment lost 7 bases and the V segment lost 0 bases, leaving 10 bases of the junction unmatched. The germline V gene encodes CDR1 MNHEY and CDR2 SVGAGI. The chain links TRBV6-5 to TRBJ1-2, with 8 bases that match TRBD1. The TCR sequence derives from a female donor in good health, enrolled as a control in a pregnancy study. This material consisted of CD4+ T cells from peripheral blood mononuclear cells, taken in the third trimester of pregnancy. CDR3 residues: CASSYSLWQGAGGYTF. CDR3 coding DNA: TGTGCCAGCAGTTACTCTTTATGGCAGGGGGCTGGTGGCTACACCTTC.